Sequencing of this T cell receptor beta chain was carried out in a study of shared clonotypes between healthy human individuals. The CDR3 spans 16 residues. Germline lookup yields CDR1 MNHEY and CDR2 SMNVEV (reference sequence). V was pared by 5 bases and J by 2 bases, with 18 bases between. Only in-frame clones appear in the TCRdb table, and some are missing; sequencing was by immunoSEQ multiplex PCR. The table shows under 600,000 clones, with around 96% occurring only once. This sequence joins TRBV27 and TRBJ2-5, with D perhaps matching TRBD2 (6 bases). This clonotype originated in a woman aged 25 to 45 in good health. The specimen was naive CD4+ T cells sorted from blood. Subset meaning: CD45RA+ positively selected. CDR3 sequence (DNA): TGTGCCAGCAGTCCCCTTGCCGGGACTGGACAAGAGACCCAGTACTTC. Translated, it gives CASSPLAGTGQETQYF.